This T cell receptor (beta chain) was documented in a study of neurological immune-mediated disorders. Documented time point: technical triplicate 2. In this sample, this clonotype turned up a few times. Trimming took off 2 bases at V and 8 bases at J, with 17 bases between the two ends. Per the germline V gene, CDR1 is SGHDT and CDR2 is YYEEEE. There are 15 residues in the CDR3. A single record per CDR3 protein comes from TCRdb applying MiXCR to the 5' RACE reads. The profile covers about 59,000 distinct CDR3 sequences, with less than 25% appearing a single time and over 4.5% taken by the ten largest.

Sequenced input: PBMCs. The sequence derives from a man aged 55-75 years with HTLV-1-associated myelopathy (HAM/TSP). The chain combines TRBV5-6 with TRBJ2-1, with D perhaps matching TRBD1 (6 bases). CDR3 region: CASSFLGQWDHEQFF. As DNA, the CDR3 is TGTGCCAGCAGCTTCTTGGGACAATGGGACCATGAGCAGTTCTTC.